The source of this TCR beta chain is a study of cytomegalovirus exposure and HLA in healthy donors. Study findings and constraints: Most observed TCR sequences were rare, whereas some public TCRs were detected in many donors. First-cohort TCR clusters tended to co-occur in the roughly 130 validation repertoires, a later analysis found. It was approximately 170 TCR beta chains that were listed as cytomegalovirus-associated.

As concerns this clone: Its antigen is unknown.

Sequenced by immunoSEQ multiplex PCR; TCRdb stores in-frame clones only, minus some. The sample yields 78,000 or so clones, 90% to 96% seen once. This clonotype originated in a man younger than 30 in good health and CMV-seropositive. The specimen sequenced was PBMCs.

CDR3 loop: CASSQPGGSQFF. CDR3 coding DNA: TGTGCCAGCAGCCAACCAGGGGGATCGCAGTTCTTC. The V and J genes are TRBV14 and TRBJ2-1; TRBD1 matches at 7 bases. The CDR3 is 12 residues long. The germline CDR1 and CDR2 sequences are SGHDN and FVKESK. V trimming: 2 bases; J trimming: 12 bases; junction bases outside the gene matches: 4.